These 10 T cell receptor beta chains were all obtained from the same sample, sequenced in a study of blood T cell repertoires in COVID-19. Assay: immunoSEQ multiplex PCR; the TCRdb copy retains only in-frame clones and omits some. The sample gives 91,000 or so clones, about 93% of which show up once; 3% to 4.5% is in the top ten. Sequencing was done on a sample of peripheral blood. The source is a woman aged 45-59 years in a cohort sampled during active COVID-19.

This chain links TRBV29-1 with TRBJ2-6; no clear D. The germline V gene has CDR1 SQVTM and CDR2 ANQGSEA. The CDR3 runs 12 residues. The germline V and J ends were trimmed by 4 bases and 1 base, with 2 bases remaining between them. CDR3 nucleotide sequence: TGCAGCGTTGTATCTGGGGCCAACGTCCTGACTTTC. The encoded protein is CSVVSGANVLTF.

The chain employs TRBV5-1 and TRBJ2-5; maybe TRBD2 (7 bases). Germline V gene data show CDR1 as SGHRS and CDR2 as YFSETQ. V lost 5 bases to trimming and J lost 3 bases, with 17 bases between them. The CDR3 covers 15 residues. CDR3 loop: CASSSRGRGEETQYF. The CDR3 DNA sequence: TGCGCCAGCAGTTCCCGAGGGAGGGGGGAAGAGACCCAGTACTTC.

This clone appeared once. This chain links TRBV6-6 with TRBJ2-1; 12 positions agree with TRBD2. Germline V lookup: CDR1 MNHNY, CDR2 SVGAGI (reference sequence). This CDR3 contains 15 residues. V lost 6 bases, J lost 5 bases, and 5 bases stayed unmatched. Written as DNA, the CDR3 is TGTGCCAGCAGCCCCGGACTAGCGGGGCACAATGAGCAGTTCTTC. This sequence encodes CASSPGLAGHNEQFF.

This clone was seen just once. This chain links TRBV19 with TRBJ2-1, with 7 bases identical to TRBD2. The length of the CDR3 is 14 residues. The V gene end was trimmed by 4 bases and the J gene end by 9 bases; junction bases not matched to a gene: 9. Germline V CDR1 and CDR2: LNHDA, SQIVND (reference sequence). In nucleotides, the CDR3 is TGTGCCAGTAGTACAGGACTAGAAAGCGGTGAGCAGTTCTTC. It is translated as CASSTGLESGEQFF.

V and J are TRBV18 and TRBJ1-4, with TRBD1 matching over 7 bases. Looked up from germline, CDR1 is KGHSH and CDR2 is LQKENI. The CDR3 is 13 amino acids. V was pared by 5 bases and J by 5 bases, with 2 bases of the junction left unmatched. The CDR3 spells CASSGTENEKLFF. CDR3 in DNA: TGTGCCAGCTCAGGGACAGAAAATGAAAAACTGTTTTTT.

This clone has only one observation. V gene TRBV2 combines with J gene TRBJ1-1; D may be TRBD1 (5 bases). CDR1 and CDR2 from the germline V gene are SNHLY and FYNNEI. This CDR3 has 12 residues. V was trimmed by 7 bases and J by 5 bases, leaving 11 bases between them. CDR3 protein: CASMGGGTEAFF. DNA for the CDR3: TGTGCCAGCATGGGGGGGGGAACTGAAGCTTTCTTT. Full variable domain (missing parts from reference TRBV2 and TRBJ1-1): EPEVTQTPSHQVTQMGQEVILRCVPISNHLYFYWYRQILGQKVEFLVSFYNNEISEKSEIFDDQFSVERPDGSNFTLKIRSTKLEDSAMYFCASMGGGTEAFFGQGTRLTVV.

The chain links TRBV19 to TRBJ1-1; perhaps TRBD1 as D (5 bases). V gave up 6 bases and J gave up 1 base, with 15 bases separating them. The germline V gene has CDR1 LNHDA and CDR2 SQIVND (reference sequence). The CDR3 is 15 residues long. This chain's CDR3 is CASRTVTGKNTEAFF. As DNA, the CDR3 is TGTGCCAGTAGGACAGTAACAGGAAAGAACACTGAAGCTTTCTTT.

The chain has TRBV7-8 and TRBJ2-2; TRBD1 matches at 8 bases. Losses at the gene ends were 1 base for V and 5 bases for J; bases not matched to a gene: 3. The CDR3 totals 15 residues. Germline V gives CDR1 SGHVS, CDR2 FQNEAQ. CDR3 DNA: TGTGCCAGCAGCTTAGGGACAGGGCTAACCGGGGAGCTGTTTTTT. Translating it yields CASSLGTGLTGELFF.

The chain uses TRBV19 and TRBJ1-3; weak D call: TRBD1 (6 bases). Per the germline V gene, CDR1 is LNHDA and CDR2 is SQIVND (reference sequence). CDR3 size: 19 residues. V was clipped by 2 bases and J by 0 bases, with 20 bases between them. The CDR3 DNA sequence: TGTGCCAGTAGTATATCCTCCCGCCTGGACAGAATCTCTGGAAACACCATATATTTT. Residues: CASSISSRLDRISGNTIYF. Variable domain in full (rest from reference TRBV19 and TRBJ1-3): DGGITQSPKYLFRKEGQNVTLSCEQNLNHDAMYWYRQDPGQGLRLIYYSQIVNDFQKGDIAEGYSVSREKKESFPLTVTSAQKNPTAFYLCASSISSRLDRISGNTIYFGEGSWLTVV.

Comment on this clone: One junction end disagrees with the germline gene, perhaps due to a read error. This chain connects TRBV7-6 to TRBJ1-6, with D possibly matching TRBD1 (5 bases). This CDR3 is 13 amino acids long. Germline CDR1 reads SGHVS; CDR2 reads FNYEAQ. The DNA for the CDR3 is TGTGCCACCAGCAGGGAGTGGAATTCACCCCTCCACTTT. Its protein is CATSREWNSPLHF.